This T cell receptor (beta chain) derives from a study of T cell repertoires in cytomegalovirus infection. In the study overall: Signatures in public TCR beta sequences pointed to both CMV infection and matching HLA type.

Study-level findings and limits: There were HLA-C-restricted CMV-specific TCR beta clonotypes dominating the ex vivo response. There were carriers of CMV plus the relevant HLA, and cumulative public TCR beta family frequency identified them.

As regards this clonotype: The antigen is unknown.

The germline V gene has CDR1 SGDLS and CDR2 YYNGEE. This CDR3 region has 13 residues. The V end lost 0 bases, the J end lost 8 bases, and 9 bases lay between the germline ends. TCRdb re-derived calls from the reads in MiXCR, one entry per CDR3 protein. The repertoire consists of 300,000 or so distinct CDR3 sequences, with over 20% occurring once and the leading ten covering approximately 14%. The TCR sequence derives from a human donor in good health (CMV status not recorded). Some clones in this sample may be carry-over from other donors' samples. V and J are TRBV9 and TRBJ2-1; D gene ambiguous. Source material: PBMCs. The CDR3, as DNA: TGTGCCAGCAGCGTAGTGATGACGGATGAGCAGTTCTTC. Translated, it gives CASSVVMTDEQFF. Full variable domain (rest looked up from reference TRBV9 and TRBJ2-1): DSGVTQTPKHLITATGQRVTLRCSPRSGDLSVYWYQQSLDQGLQFLIQYYNGEERAKGNILERFSAQQFPDLHSELNLSSLELGDSALYFCASSVVMTDEQFFGPGTRLTVL.